This TCR beta chain originates from a study of prognosis after radiotherapy for stage I lung cancer. Study background: Patients with newly diagnosed primary stage I lung tumors numbered over 13, with 5 or 6 others having oligometastatic NSCLC after surgical resection of the primary tumor.

This clonotype was detected ten times or more. Two-round multiplex PCR amplified TCR beta CDR3 from genomic DNA. With primers specific to each TRBV and TRBJ gene, the first-round PCR was performed. TCRdb fed the multiplex PCR reads into MiXCR, producing one record per CDR3 protein. The data show some 13,000 distinct CDR3 sequences, about 37% seen once. The CDR3 consists of 15 residues. V was trimmed by 0 bases and J by 7 bases, leaving 16 bases between them. From germline, CDR1 is SGHDT and CDR2 YYEEEE. This receptor was taken from a donor over 45 with non-small cell lung cancer. V gene TRBV5-6 combines with J gene TRBJ1-1; tentative D call: TRBD1 (5 bases). The starting material was PBMCs, obtained before or after stereotactic body radiation therapy (not recorded which). In nucleotides, the CDR3 is TGTGCCAGCAGCTTGGATCTGACAGTGAGGAGTGAAGCTTTCTTT. It codes for CASSLDLTVRSEAFF.